This T cell receptor (beta chain) was observed in a study of beta chain features in type 1 diabetes. Study-wide points: No resolution was reached here on whether HLA type influences TCRB rearrangement. Moderate yet significant TCRB CDR3 shortening was seen in Type 1 diabetes patients in all four CD4+ subsets.

This CDR3 is built from 16 residues. V lost 2 bases and J 3 bases, leaving 14 bases between the germline ends. Germline V lookup: CDR1 KGHSH, CDR2 LQKENI. This clone was seen many times. What it recognizes is unknown. Sampling consisted of one heparinised blood draw per donor, averaging approximately 120 mL. CD45RO/CCR7/CD25/CD127/CD95/CD27 separated CD4+ naive, central memory, regulatory and stem cell-like memory cells by sorting. The sequenced template was cDNA made from the entire isolated RNA. Each sample of naive, central memory or regulatory T cells had, on average, roughly 3.4 million reads. TCRdb keeps only in-frame clones here, not all; method: immunoSEQ multiplex PCR. The repertoire has 95,000 to 150,000 clones, about 15% of them found once; the top ten carry less than 3%.

The V gene is TRBV18, the J gene TRBJ1-3; no definite D call. Sequences were obtained from central memory CD4+ T cells from blood. This receptor was identified in a man aged 30-40 years with type 1 diabetes. The CDR3 DNA reads TGTGCCAGCTCACCAGAACTCCCGGATAGTGGAAACACCATATATTTT. Its protein is CASSPELPDSGNTIYF.